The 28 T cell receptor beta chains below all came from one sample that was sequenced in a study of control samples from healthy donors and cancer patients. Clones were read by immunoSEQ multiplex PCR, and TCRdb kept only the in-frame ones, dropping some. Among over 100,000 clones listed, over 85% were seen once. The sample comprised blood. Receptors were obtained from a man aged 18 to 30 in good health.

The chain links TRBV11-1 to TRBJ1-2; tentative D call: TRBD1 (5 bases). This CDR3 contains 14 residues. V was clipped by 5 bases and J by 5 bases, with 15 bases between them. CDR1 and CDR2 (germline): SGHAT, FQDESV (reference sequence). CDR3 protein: CASSRLGVGYGYTF. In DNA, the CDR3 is TGTGCCAGCAGCCGCCTGGGGGTTGGATATGGCTACACCTTC.

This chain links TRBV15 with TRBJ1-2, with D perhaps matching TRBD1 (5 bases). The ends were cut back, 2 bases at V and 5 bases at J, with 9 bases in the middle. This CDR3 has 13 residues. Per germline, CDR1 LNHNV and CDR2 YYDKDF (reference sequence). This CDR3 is CATSRSGTYGYTF. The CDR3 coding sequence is TGTGCCACCAGCAGATCAGGGACTTATGGCTACACCTTC.

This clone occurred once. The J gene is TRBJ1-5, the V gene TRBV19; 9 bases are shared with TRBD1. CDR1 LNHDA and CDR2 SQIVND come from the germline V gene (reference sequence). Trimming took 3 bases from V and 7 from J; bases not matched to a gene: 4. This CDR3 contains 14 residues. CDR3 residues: CASSMGQGRQPQHF. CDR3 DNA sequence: TGTGCCAGTAGTATGGGACAGGGTCGCCAGCCCCAGCATTTT.

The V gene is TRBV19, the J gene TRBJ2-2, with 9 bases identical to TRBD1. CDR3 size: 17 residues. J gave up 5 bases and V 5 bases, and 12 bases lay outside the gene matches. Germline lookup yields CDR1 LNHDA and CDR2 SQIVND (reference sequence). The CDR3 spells CASSLGTGRIGTGELFF. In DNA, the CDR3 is TGTGCCAGTAGTTTGGGGACAGGGAGGATTGGAACCGGGGAGCTGTTTTTT.

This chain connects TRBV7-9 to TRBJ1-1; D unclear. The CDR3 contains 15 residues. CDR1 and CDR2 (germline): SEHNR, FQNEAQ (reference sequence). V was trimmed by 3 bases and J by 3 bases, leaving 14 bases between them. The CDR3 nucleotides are TGTGCCAGCAGCTTGTCGAGGATGTTGGACACTGAAGCTTTCTTT. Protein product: CASSLSRMLDTEAFF.

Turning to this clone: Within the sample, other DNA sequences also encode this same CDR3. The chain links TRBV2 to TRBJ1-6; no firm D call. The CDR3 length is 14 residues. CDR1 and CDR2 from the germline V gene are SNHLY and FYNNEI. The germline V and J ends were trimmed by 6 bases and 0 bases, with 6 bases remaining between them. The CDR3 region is CASSESSYNSPLHF. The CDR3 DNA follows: TGTGCCAGCAGCGAGAGCTCCTATAATTCACCCCTCCACTTT.

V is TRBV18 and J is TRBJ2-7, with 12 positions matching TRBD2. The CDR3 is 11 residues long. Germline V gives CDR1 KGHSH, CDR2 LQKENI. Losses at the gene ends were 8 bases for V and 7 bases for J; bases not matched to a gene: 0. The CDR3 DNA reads TGTGCCAGCGGACTAGCGGGGGAGCAGTACTTC. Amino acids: CASGLAGEQYF.

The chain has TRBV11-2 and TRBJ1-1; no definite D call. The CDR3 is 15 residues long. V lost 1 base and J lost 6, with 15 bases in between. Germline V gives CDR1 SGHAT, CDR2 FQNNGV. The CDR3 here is CASSLGSLRRAEAFF. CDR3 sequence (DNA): TGTGCCAGCAGCTTAGGGAGTCTTCGGAGAGCTGAAGCTTTCTTT.

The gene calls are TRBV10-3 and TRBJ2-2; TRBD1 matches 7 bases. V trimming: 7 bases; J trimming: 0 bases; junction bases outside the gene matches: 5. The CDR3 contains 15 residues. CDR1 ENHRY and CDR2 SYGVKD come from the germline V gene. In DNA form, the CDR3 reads TGTGCCATCACCGGGGACAGCTCGAACACCGGGGAGCTGTTTTTT. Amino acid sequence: CAITGDSSNTGELFF.

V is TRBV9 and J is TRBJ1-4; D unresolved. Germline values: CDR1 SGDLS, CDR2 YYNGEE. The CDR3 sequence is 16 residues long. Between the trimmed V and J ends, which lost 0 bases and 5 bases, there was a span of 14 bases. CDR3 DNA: TGTGCCAGCAGCGTAGGCCCTATGGTTCGGAATGAAAAACTGTTTTTT. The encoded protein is CASSVGPMVRNEKLFF.

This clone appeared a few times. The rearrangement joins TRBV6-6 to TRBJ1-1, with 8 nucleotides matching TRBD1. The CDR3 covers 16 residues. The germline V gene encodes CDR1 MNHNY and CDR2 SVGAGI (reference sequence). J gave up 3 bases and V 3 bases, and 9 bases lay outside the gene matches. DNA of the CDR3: TGTGCCAGCAGTTATCCCCTCGGACAGGGTGACACTGAAGCTTTCTTT. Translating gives CASSYPLGQGDTEAFF.

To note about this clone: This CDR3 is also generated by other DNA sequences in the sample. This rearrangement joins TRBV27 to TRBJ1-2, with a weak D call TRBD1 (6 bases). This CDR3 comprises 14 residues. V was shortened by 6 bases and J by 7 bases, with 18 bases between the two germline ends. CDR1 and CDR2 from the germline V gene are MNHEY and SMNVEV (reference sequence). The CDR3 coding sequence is TGTGCCAGCAGCCCCATCTCACTGGACAGTGGCTACACCTTC. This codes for CASSPISLDSGYTF.

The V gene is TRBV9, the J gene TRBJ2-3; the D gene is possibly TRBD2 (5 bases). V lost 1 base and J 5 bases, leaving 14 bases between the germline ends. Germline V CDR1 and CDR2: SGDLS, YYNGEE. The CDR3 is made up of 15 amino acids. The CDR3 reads CASSVSSSRLDTQYF. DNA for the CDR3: TGTGCCAGCAGCGTATCATCTAGCCGGTTAGATACGCAGTATTTT.

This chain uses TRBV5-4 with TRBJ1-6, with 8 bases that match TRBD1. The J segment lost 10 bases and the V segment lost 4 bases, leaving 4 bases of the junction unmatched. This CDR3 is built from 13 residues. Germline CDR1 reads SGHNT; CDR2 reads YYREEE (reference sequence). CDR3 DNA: TGTGCCAGCAGCCCGGACAGGGAGTCACCCCTCCACTTT. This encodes CASSPDRESPLHF.

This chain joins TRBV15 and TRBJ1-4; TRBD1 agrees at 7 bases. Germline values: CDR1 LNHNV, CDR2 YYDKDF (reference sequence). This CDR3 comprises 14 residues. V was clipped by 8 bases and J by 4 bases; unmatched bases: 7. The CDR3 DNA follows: TGTGCCACCGCTTGGACAGGAGTTAATGAAAAACTGTTTTTT. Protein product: CATAWTGVNEKLFF.

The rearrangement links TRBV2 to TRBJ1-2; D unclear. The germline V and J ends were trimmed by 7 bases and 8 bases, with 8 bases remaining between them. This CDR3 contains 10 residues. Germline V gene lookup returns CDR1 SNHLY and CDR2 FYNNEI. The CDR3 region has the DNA TGTGCCAGCAAGTCCTCCGGCTACACCTTC. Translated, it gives CASKSSGYTF. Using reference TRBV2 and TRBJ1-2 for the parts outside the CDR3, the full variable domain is EPEVTQTPSHQVTQMGQEVILRCVPISNHLYFYWYRQILGQKVEFLVSFYNNEISEKSEIFDDQFSVERPDGSNFTLKIRSTKLEDSAMYFCASKSSGYTFGSGTRLTVV.

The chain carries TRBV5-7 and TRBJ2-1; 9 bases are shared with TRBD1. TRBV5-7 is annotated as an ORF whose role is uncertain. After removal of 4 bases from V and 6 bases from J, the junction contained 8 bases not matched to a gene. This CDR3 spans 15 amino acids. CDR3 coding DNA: TGTGCCAGCAGCACCCGGACAGGGGACGGCAATGAGCAGTTCTTC. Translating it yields CASSTRTGDGNEQFF.

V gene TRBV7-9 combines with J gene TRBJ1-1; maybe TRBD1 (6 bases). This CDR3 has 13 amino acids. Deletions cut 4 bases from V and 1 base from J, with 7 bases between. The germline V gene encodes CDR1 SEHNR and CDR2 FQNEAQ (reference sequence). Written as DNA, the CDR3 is TGTGCCAGCAGCTCGGGACAGAACACTGAAGCTTTCTTT. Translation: CASSSGQNTEAFF.

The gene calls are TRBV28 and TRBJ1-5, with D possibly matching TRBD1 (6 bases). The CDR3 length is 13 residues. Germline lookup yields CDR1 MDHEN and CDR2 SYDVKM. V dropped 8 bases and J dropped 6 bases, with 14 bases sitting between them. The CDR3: CASETGGAQPQHF. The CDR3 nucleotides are TGTGCCAGCGAAACGGGGGGGGCTCAGCCCCAGCATTTT.

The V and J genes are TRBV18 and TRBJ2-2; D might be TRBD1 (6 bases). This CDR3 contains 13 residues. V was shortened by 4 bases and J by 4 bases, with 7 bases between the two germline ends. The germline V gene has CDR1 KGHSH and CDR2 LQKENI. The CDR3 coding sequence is TGTGCCAGCTCACTGGGGGCCACCGGGGAGCTGTTTTTT. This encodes CASSLGATGELFF.

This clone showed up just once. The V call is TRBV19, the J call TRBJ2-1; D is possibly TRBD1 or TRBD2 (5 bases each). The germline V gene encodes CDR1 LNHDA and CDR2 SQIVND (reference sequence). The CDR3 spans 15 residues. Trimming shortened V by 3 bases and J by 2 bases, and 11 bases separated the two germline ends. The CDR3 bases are TGTGCCAGTAGTATGGGACCTCTGGCCTACAATGAGCAGTTCTTC. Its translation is CASSMGPLAYNEQFF.

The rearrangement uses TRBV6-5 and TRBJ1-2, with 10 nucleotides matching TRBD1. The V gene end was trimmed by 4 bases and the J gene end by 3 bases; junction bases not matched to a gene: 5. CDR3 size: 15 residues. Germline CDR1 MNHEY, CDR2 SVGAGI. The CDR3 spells CASSSGTGEYYGYTF. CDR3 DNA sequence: TGTGCCAGCAGTTCGGGGACAGGGGAGTACTATGGCTACACCTTC.

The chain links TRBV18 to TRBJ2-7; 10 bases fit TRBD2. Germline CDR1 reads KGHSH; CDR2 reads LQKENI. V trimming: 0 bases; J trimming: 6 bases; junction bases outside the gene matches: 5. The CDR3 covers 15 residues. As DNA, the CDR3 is TGTGCCAGCTCACCACCTAGCGGGGGGCGAGGCGAGCAGTACTTC. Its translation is CASSPPSGGRGEQYF.

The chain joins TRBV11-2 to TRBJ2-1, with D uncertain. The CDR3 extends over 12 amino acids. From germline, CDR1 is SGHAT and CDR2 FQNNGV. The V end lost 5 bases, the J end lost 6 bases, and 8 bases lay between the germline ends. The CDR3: CASSPYGNEQFF. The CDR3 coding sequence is TGTGCCAGCAGCCCCTACGGCAATGAGCAGTTCTTC.

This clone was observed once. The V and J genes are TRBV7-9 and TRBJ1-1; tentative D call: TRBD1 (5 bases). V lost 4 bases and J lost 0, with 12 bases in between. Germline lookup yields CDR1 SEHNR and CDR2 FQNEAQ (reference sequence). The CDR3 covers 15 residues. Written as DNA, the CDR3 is TGTGCCAGCAGCTCCAGGGCTGGAGTGAACACTGAAGCTTTCTTT. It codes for CASSSRAGVNTEAFF.

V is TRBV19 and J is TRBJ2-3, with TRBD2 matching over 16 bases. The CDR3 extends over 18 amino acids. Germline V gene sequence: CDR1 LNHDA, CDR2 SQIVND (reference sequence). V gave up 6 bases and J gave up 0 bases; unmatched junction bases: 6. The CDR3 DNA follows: TGTGCCAGTAGGGGACTAGCGGGGGGGTCGGGTAGCACAGATACGCAGTATTTT. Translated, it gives CASRGLAGGSGSTDTQYF.

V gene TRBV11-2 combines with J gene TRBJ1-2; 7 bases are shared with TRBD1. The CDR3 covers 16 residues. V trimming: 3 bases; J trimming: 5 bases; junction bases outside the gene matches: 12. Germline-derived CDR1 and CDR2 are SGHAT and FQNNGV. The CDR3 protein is CASSFRDSYSSYGYTF. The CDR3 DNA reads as TGTGCCAGCAGCTTCCGGGACAGTTACTCTAGTTATGGCTACACCTTC.

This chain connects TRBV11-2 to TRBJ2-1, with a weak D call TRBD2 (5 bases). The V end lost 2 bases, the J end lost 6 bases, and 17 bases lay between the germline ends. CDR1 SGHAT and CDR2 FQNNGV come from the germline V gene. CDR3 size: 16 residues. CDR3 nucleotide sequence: TGTGCCAGCAGCTTAATTCGGGCCCCCGGGGTCAATGAGCAGTTCTTC. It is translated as CASSLIRAPGVNEQFF.